Listed below are T cell receptor beta chains from one sample, sequenced in a study of blood T cells in healthy people across ages. TCRdb reprocessed the 5' RACE reads with MiXCR, giving one entry per CDR3 protein. The sample has 600,000 to 850,000 distinct CDR3 sequences; more than 20% are singletons. The sample was also linked to a second study, of T cells of mothers and their children.

Sequencing was done on a sample of blood. All receptors come from a boy younger than 18 in good health. Both conserved end residues are part of each CDR3.

>TRBV20-1
CSARSAQRYEQYF
>TRBV7-9
CASRGRLRWTEAFF
>TRBV7-9
CASSLDRGDWTKNIQYF
>TRBV15
CATSGDIGSTDTQYF
>TRBV3-1
CASSQVAGQGPNTEAFF
>TRBV7-9
CAGSQETQYF
>TRBV6-4
CASSTGTSGSYTQYF
>TRBV12-3/TRBV12-4
CASIHPWGRDTEAFF
>TRBV2
CASRRTGASGANVLTF
>TRBV7-2
CASSPLWGPREETQYF
>TRBV20-1
CSAPRGGEKLFF